One TCR beta chain is described in this entry. CDR3 length equals 13 residues. Germline lookup yields CDR1 MNHEY and CDR2 SVGAGI. Trimming pared 6 bases from V and 4 bases from J, leaving 10 bases between. The sample belongs to a study of blood T cell repertoires in COVID-19. Study-wide context: The United States, Italy and Spain were the sources of the acute and convalescent COVID-19 samples. The cDNA or gDNA used as material had been derived from T cells, B-cell-depleted T cells, or PBMCs.

Original processing methods: Amplification of reference gene primers was used by the study to estimate nucleated cell counts. Measured with immunoSEQ multiplex PCR; TCRdb has only the in-frame clones, and not every one. The DNA was the basis for D and trimming; V, J and clone size are from that table. The sample lists tens of thousands of clones, 90% occurring once. This receptor was obtained from a man between 70 and 80 years old with active or convalescent COVID-19. Sequenced material: peripheral blood. The chain recombines TRBV6-5 with TRBJ1-5; D ambiguous. The CDR3 region has the DNA TGTGCCAGCAGGATCGGAGAGAATCAGCCCCAGCATTTT. Translating gives CASRIGENQPQHF.